This TCR beta chain was recorded in a study of Graves' ophthalmopathy and Graves' hyperthyroidism. Amplification from RNA transcripts yielded the TCR beta CDR3 regions. Scientists carried out first-round RT-PCR using HTBI primers and then a second-round multiplex PCR. TCRdb reprocessed the multiplex PCR reads with MiXCR, giving one entry per CDR3 protein. The sample has 210,000 or so distinct CDR3 sequences, 25% to 30% seen once. The V and J ends lost 6 bases and 8 bases respectively, with 16 bases between them. This CDR3 is 13 amino acids long. The germline gives CDR1 LNHDA, CDR2 SQIVND (reference sequence). In its sample, this clonotype was seen many times.

This receptor was obtained from a man aged 50-59 years with Graves' ophthalmopathy. Source material: peripheral blood. The V call is TRBV19, the J call TRBJ1-1; no reliable D call. CDR3 DNA sequence: TGTGCCAGTAGCCCGGCCGCCCTTGGGGAAGCTTTCTTT. Translation: CASSPAALGEAFF.